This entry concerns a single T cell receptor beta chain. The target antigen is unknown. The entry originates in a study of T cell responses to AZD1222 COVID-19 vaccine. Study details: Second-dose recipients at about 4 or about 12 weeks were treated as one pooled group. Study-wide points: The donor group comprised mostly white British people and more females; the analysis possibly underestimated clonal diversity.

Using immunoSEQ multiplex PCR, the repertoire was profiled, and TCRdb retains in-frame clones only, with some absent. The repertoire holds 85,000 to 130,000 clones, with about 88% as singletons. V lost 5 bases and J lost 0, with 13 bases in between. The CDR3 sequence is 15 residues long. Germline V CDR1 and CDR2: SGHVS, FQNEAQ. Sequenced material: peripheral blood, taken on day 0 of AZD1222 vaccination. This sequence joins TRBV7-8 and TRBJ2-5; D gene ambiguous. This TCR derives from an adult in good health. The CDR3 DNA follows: TGTGCCAGCAGCCGCTTCGGCTCGGACCAAGAGACCCAGTACTTC. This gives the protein CASSRFGSDQETQYF. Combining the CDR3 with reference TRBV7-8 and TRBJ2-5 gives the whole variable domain GAGVSQSPRYKVAKRGQDVALRCDPISGHVSLFWYQQALGQGPEFLTYFQNEAQLDKSGLPSDRFFAERPEGSVSTLKIQRTQQEDSAVYLCASSRFGSDQETQYFGPGTRLLVL.